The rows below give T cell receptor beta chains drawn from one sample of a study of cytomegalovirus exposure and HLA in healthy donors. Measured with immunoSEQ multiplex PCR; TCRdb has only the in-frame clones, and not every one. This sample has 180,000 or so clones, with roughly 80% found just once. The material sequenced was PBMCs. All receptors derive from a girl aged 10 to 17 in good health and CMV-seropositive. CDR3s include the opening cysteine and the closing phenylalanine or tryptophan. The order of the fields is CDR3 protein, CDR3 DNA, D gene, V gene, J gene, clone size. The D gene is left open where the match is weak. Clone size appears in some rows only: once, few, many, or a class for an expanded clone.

CDR3 protein: CASSYRGPGYTF; CDR3 DNA: TGTGCCAGCAGCTACAGGGGGCCTGGCTACACCTTC; D gene: TRBD1; V gene: TRBV4-2; J gene: TRBJ1-2; clone size: -
CDR3 protein: CAISGLAQETQYF; CDR3 DNA: TGTGCCATCAGCGGACTAGCCCAAGAGACCCAGTACTTC; D gene: TRBD2; V gene: TRBV10-3; J gene: TRBJ2-5; clone size: -
CDR3 protein: CASSRGLRRVSYEQYF; CDR3 DNA: TGTGCCAGCAGCCGCGGACTACGCCGTGTCTCCTACGAGCAGTACTTC; D gene: -; V gene: TRBV5-6; J gene: TRBJ2-7; clone size: -
CDR3 protein: CASSSRDSEAFF; CDR3 DNA: TGTGCCAGCAGCTCCCGGGACAGTGAAGCTTTCTTT; D gene: TRBD1; V gene: TRBV5-4; J gene: TRBJ1-1; clone size: once
CDR3 protein: CAISGQLSGNTIYF; CDR3 DNA: TGTGCCATCTCGGGACAGCTCTCTGGAAACACCATATATTTT; D gene: TRBD1; V gene: TRBV10-3; J gene: TRBJ1-3; clone size: -
CDR3 protein: CASSLMTGGGEQYF; CDR3 DNA: TGTGCCAGCAGCTTAATGACAGGGGGCGGAGAGCAGTACTTC; D gene: TRBD1; V gene: TRBV13; J gene: TRBJ2-7; clone size: -
CDR3 protein: CASSYSPFLDTIYF; CDR3 DNA: TGTGCCAGCAGTTACTCCCCCTTTTTAGACACCATATATTTT; D gene: -; V gene: TRBV6-5; J gene: TRBJ1-3; clone size: -
CDR3 protein: CASSRWSGELFF; CDR3 DNA: TGCGCCAGCAGCCGCTGGAGCGGGGAGCTGTTTTTT; D gene: -; V gene: TRBV4-1; J gene: TRBJ2-2; clone size: -
CDR3 protein: CASNLRGGTEAFF; CDR3 DNA: TGTGCCAGCAACCTTAGGGGGGGCACTGAAGCTTTCTTT; D gene: -; V gene: TRBV5-4; J gene: TRBJ1-1; clone size: few
CDR3 protein: CASSQDVADEQYF; CDR3 DNA: TGCGCCAGCAGCCAAGATGTCGCGGACGAGCAGTACTTC; D gene: -; V gene: TRBV4-1; J gene: TRBJ2-7; clone size: -
CDR3 protein: CASSSKPTDTQYF; CDR3 DNA: TGTGCCAGCAGCTCCAAGCCCACAGATACGCAGTATTTT; D gene: -; V gene: TRBV5-4; J gene: TRBJ2-3; clone size: -
CDR3 protein: CASSLFLSGRFTAYEQYF; CDR3 DNA: TGTGCCAGCAGCTTATTTCTTAGCGGGAGGTTTACGGCCTACGAGCAGTACTTC; D gene: TRBD2; V gene: TRBV7-2; J gene: TRBJ2-7; clone size: -
CDR3 protein: CAWSPAGAAGNTIYF; CDR3 DNA: TGTGCCTGGAGCCCCGCCGGAGCGGCTGGAAACACCATATATTTT; D gene: -; V gene: TRBV30; J gene: TRBJ1-3; clone size: -
CDR3 protein: CASSTLQAGYEQYF; CDR3 DNA: TGTGCCAGCAGTACCCTTCAGGCAGGGTACGAGCAGTACTTC; D gene: -; V gene: TRBV6-5; J gene: TRBJ2-7; clone size: -
CDR3 protein: CASSLSVAPYNEQFF; CDR3 DNA: TGTGCCAGCAGTTTATCTGTAGCACCCTACAATGAGCAGTTCTTC; D gene: -; V gene: TRBV27; J gene: TRBJ2-1; clone size: -
CDR3 protein: CAWSVLGRAGARYEQYF; CDR3 DNA: TGTGCCTGGAGTGTATTGGGGAGAGCGGGAGCGAGATACGAGCAGTACTTC; D gene: TRBD2; V gene: TRBV30; J gene: TRBJ2-7; clone size: -
CDR3 protein: CAWSVASGNTIYF; CDR3 DNA: TGTGCCTGGAGTGTAGCGTCTGGAAACACCATATATTTT; D gene: -; V gene: TRBV30; J gene: TRBJ1-3; clone size: -
CDR3 protein: CASSRGVTDTQYF; CDR3 DNA: TGTGCCAGCAGCCGCGGGGTCACAGATACGCAGTATTTT; D gene: -; V gene: TRBV6-5; J gene: TRBJ2-3; clone size: -
CDR3 protein: CSVGGAGLNYEQYF; CDR3 DNA: TGCAGCGTGGGGGGGGCCGGGTTGAACTACGAGCAGTACTTC; D gene: -; V gene: TRBV29-1; J gene: TRBJ2-7; clone size: -
CDR3 protein: CASSQVISSADTQYF; CDR3 DNA: TGTGCCAGCAGCCAAGTAATTAGTTCGGCAGATACGCAGTATTTT; D gene: -; V gene: TRBV4-2; J gene: TRBJ2-3; clone size: -
CDR3 protein: CASNLLQGSLYEQYF; CDR3 DNA: TGTGCCAGCAATTTATTGCAGGGGTCACTCTACGAGCAGTACTTC; D gene: -; V gene: TRBV27; J gene: TRBJ2-7; clone size: -
CDR3 protein: CASSPYSGMYEQYF; CDR3 DNA: TGTGCCAGCAGCCCATATAGCGGGATGTACGAGCAGTACTTC; D gene: TRBD2; V gene: TRBV6-5; J gene: TRBJ2-7; clone size: -
CDR3 protein: CASSVGGSSYEQYF; CDR3 DNA: TGTGCCAGCAGCGTGGGCGGGAGCTCCTACGAGCAGTACTTC; D gene: TRBD2; V gene: TRBV5-6; J gene: TRBJ2-7; clone size: -
CDR3 protein: CASSYSTGYQETQYF; CDR3 DNA: TGTGCCAGCAGTTACTCTACAGGTTACCAAGAGACCCAGTACTTC; D gene: -; V gene: TRBV6-5; J gene: TRBJ2-5; clone size: -
CDR3 protein: CASSLPGTAVEKLFF; CDR3 DNA: TGTGCCAGCAGCTTACCCGGGACAGCGGTCGAAAAACTGTTTTTT; D gene: TRBD1; V gene: TRBV7-8; J gene: TRBJ1-4; clone size: -
CDR3 protein: CASSIQRGPNEQFF; CDR3 DNA: TGTGCCAGTAGTATTCAGCGGGGGCCCAATGAGCAGTTCTTC; D gene: TRBD2; V gene: TRBV19; J gene: TRBJ2-1; clone size: -
CDR3 protein: CASSLSGQSYGYTF; CDR3 DNA: TGTGCCAGCTCACTCTCGGGACAGTCCTATGGCTACACCTTC; D gene: TRBD1; V gene: TRBV18; J gene: TRBJ1-2; clone size: -
CDR3 protein: CASSQDLGGEGTDTQYF; CDR3 DNA: TGTGCCAGCAGCCAAGATCTTGGGGGGGAGGGGACAGATACGCAGTATTTT; D gene: TRBD2; V gene: TRBV4-2; J gene: TRBJ2-3; clone size: few
CDR3 protein: CASSRQGVGTGELFF; CDR3 DNA: TGCGCCAGCAGCCGACAGGGGGTGGGCACCGGGGAGCTGTTTTTT; D gene: TRBD1; V gene: TRBV4-1; J gene: TRBJ2-2; clone size: -
CDR3 protein: CASSQLAGFYNEQFF; CDR3 DNA: TGCGCCAGCAGCCAACTAGCGGGGTTCTACAATGAGCAGTTCTTC; D gene: TRBD2; V gene: TRBV4-1; J gene: TRBJ2-1; clone size: -
CDR3 protein: CASSRDYISYNEQFF; CDR3 DNA: TGTGCCAGCAGCCGGGACTATATCTCCTACAATGAGCAGTTCTTC; D gene: TRBD2; V gene: TRBV2; J gene: TRBJ2-1; clone size: -
CDR3 protein: CASSLRPGLAGQQYF; CDR3 DNA: TGTGCCAGCAGCTTGAGGCCGGGACTAGCGGGCCAGCAGTACTTC; D gene: TRBD2; V gene: TRBV7-6; J gene: TRBJ2-7; clone size: -
CDR3 protein: CATSRDTDTQYF; CDR3 DNA: TGTGCCACCAGCAGGGACACAGATACGCAGTATTTT; D gene: -; V gene: TRBV10-3; J gene: TRBJ2-3; clone size: once
CDR3 protein: CASSIRLALDEQFF; CDR3 DNA: TGTGCCAGTAGTATCAGACTAGCGTTGGATGAGCAGTTCTTC; D gene: TRBD2; V gene: TRBV19; J gene: TRBJ2-1; clone size: few
CDR3 protein: CASSLTPTGFFGNTIYF; CDR3 DNA: TGCGCCAGCAGCTTGACCCCGACAGGGTTTTTCGGAAACACCATATATTTT; D gene: TRBD1; V gene: TRBV5-1; J gene: TRBJ1-3; clone size: -
CDR3 protein: CASSFRTIKNTEAFF; CDR3 DNA: TGTGCCAGCAGCTTCCGGACAATTAAGAACACTGAAGCTTTCTTT; D gene: -; V gene: TRBV7-9; J gene: TRBJ1-1; clone size: -
CDR3 protein: CASSSSNARGEGSPLHF; CDR3 DNA: TGTGCCAGCAGTTCATCTAACGCCAGGGGTGAAGGATCACCCCTCCACTTT; D gene: -; V gene: TRBV27; J gene: TRBJ1-6; clone size: -
CDR3 protein: CASKDDRAYEQYF; CDR3 DNA: TGTGCCAGCAAGGACGACAGGGCCTACGAGCAGTACTTC; D gene: TRBD1; V gene: TRBV6-1; J gene: TRBJ2-7; clone size: -
CDR3 protein: CASSQALWGEAFF; CDR3 DNA: TGTGCCAGCAGCCAAGCCCTATGGGGCGAAGCTTTCTTT; D gene: -; V gene: TRBV14; J gene: TRBJ1-1; clone size: -